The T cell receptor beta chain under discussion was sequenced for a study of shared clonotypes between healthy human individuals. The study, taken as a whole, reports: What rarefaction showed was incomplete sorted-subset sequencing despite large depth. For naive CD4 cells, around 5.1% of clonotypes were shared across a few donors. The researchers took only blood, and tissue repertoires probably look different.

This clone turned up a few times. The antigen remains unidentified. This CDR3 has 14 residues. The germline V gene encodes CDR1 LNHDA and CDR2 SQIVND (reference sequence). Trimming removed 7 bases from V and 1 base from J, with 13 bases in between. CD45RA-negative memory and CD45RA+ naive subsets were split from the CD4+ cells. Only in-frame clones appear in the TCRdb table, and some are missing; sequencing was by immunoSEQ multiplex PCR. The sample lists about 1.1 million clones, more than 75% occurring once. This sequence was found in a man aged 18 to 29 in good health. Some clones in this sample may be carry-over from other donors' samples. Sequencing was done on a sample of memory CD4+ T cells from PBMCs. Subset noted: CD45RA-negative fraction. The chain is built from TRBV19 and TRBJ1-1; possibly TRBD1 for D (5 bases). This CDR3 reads CASMQGPWNTEAFF. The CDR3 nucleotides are TGTGCCAGTATGCAGGGTCCATGGAACACTGAAGCTTTCTTT.